Shown below are 29 T cell receptor beta chains from a single sample sequenced in a study of cytomegalovirus exposure and HLA in healthy donors. The study ran its PCR with 60 Vbeta and 13 Jbeta primers. Sequencing was performed with immunoSEQ multiplex PCR; in TCRdb, only in-frame clones are kept and a portion is missing. This table holds about 180,000 clones, less than 85% found once. Sequencing used PBMCs. All receptors come from a man aged 35 to 55 in good health and CMV-seronegative.

The chain joins TRBV6-4 to TRBJ2-7; 7 bases are shared with TRBD1. Trimming at V came to 4 bases and at J to 3 bases, leaving 9 bases not matched to a gene. Germline loops: CDR1 MRHNA, CDR2 SNTAGT. The CDR3 is 15 residues long. This CDR3 is CASSVGGQGGYEQYF. The CDR3 coding sequence is TGTGCCAGCAGTGTAGGGGGCCAGGGTGGCTACGAGCAGTACTTC.

The chain combines TRBV5-4 with TRBJ2-7; 10 bases are shared with TRBD2. This CDR3 is 16 amino acids long. The germline gives CDR1 SGHNT, CDR2 YYREEE (reference sequence). The V segment lost 5 bases and the J segment 1 base; nucleotides outside the gene matches: 9. CDR3 protein: CASRSDPTSGSYEQYF. CDR3 in DNA: TGTGCCAGCAGGTCAGACCCGACTAGCGGGTCCTACGAGCAGTACTTC. The complete variable domain, with remaining parts taken from reference TRBV5-4 and TRBJ2-7, reads ETGVTQSPTHLIKTRGQQVTLRCSSQSGHNTVSWYQQALGQGPQFIFQYYREEENGRGNFPPRFSGLQFPNYSSELNVNALELDDSALYLCASRSDPTSGSYEQYFGPGTRLTVT.

The rearrangement uses TRBV4-1 and TRBJ1-5; possibly TRBD1 for D (5 bases). In germline, CDR1 is MGHRA, CDR2 YSYEKL. The CDR3 has 14 residues. V gave up 8 bases and J gave up 1 base, with 12 bases separating them. The CDR3 reads CASGGVLSNQPQHF. In DNA, the CDR3 is TGCGCCAGCGGGGGGGTACTAAGCAATCAGCCCCAGCATTTT.

This chain uses TRBV4-3 with TRBJ2-5; tentatively, D is TRBD2 (6 bases). V lost 4 bases and J lost 5, with 17 bases in between. Germline V gives CDR1 LGHNA, CDR2 YSLEER. The CDR3 sequence is 15 residues long. The CDR3 DNA follows: TGCGCCAGCAGCCTTTGGGGAGGACCCAGGGAGACCCAGTACTTC. This sequence encodes CASSLWGGPRETQYF.

V and J are TRBV10-3 and TRBJ2-7; 10 bases are a match to TRBD2. Germline values: CDR1 ENHRY, CDR2 SYGVKD. J lost 1 base, V lost 5 bases, and 5 bases had no gene match. The CDR3 consists of 15 residues. The CDR3 DNA reads as TGTGCCATCAGTCCTAGCGGGAGTGAGTCCTACGAGCAGTACTTC. Protein product: CAISPSGSESYEQYF.

The gene calls are TRBV6-6 and TRBJ2-7, with D tentatively TRBD1 (6 bases). The CDR3 is 14 amino acids. Germline V gene lookup returns CDR1 MNHNY and CDR2 SVGAGI (reference sequence). The V gene lost 1 base and the J gene lost 3 bases, with 10 bases spanning the gap. The CDR3 reads CASSYWGPSYEQYF. Here the CDR3 DNA reads TGTGCCAGCAGTTACTGGGGGCCGAGCTACGAGCAGTACTTC.

CDR3 protein: CASSIKFWGLASNEQFF. The DNA for the CDR3 is TGTGCCAGTAGTATAAAATTTTGGGGACTAGCGAGCAATGAGCAGTTCTTC. This chain links TRBV19 with TRBJ2-1, with 10 bases that match TRBD2. The CDR3 has 17 residues. In germline, CDR1 is LNHDA, CDR2 SQIVND (reference sequence). The junction had 10 bases not matched to a gene; V was cut back by 2 bases and J by 6 bases. The full variable domain, with the rest looked up from reference TRBV19 and TRBJ2-1, is DGGITQSPKYLFRKEGQNVTLSCEQNLNHDAMYWYRQDPGQGLRLIYYSQIVNDFQKGDIAEGYSVSREKKESFPLTVTSAQKNPTAFYLCASSIKFWGLASNEQFFGPGTRLTVL.

This clone was seen a handful of times. The rearrangement joins TRBV7-8 to TRBJ1-3, with D possibly matching TRBD1 (5 bases). This CDR3 contains 16 residues. Germline loops: CDR1 SGHVS, CDR2 FQNEAQ. The V and J ends lost 3 bases and 4 bases respectively, with 16 bases between them. CDR3 sequence: CASSFAYGAAGNTIYF. As DNA, the CDR3 is TGTGCCAGCAGCTTTGCCTATGGGGCTGCAGGAAACACCATATATTTT.

The chain has TRBV6-5 and TRBJ2-1; TRBD1 matches at 7 bases. The CDR3 loop spans 14 amino acids. Losses at the gene ends were 10 bases for V and 8 bases for J; bases not matched to a gene: 14. Germline V gives CDR1 MNHEY, CDR2 SVGAGI. The CDR3 loop reads CATEQGSQPHEQFF. The DNA of the CDR3 is TGTGCCACCGAACAGGGGAGCCAGCCCCATGAGCAGTTCTTC.

The chain uses TRBV7-2 and TRBJ2-5; 10 bases map to TRBD2. The junction had 4 bases not matched to a gene; V was cut back by 1 base and J by 5 bases. Germline V gives CDR1 SGHTA, CDR2 FQGNSA. The CDR3 is 15 residues long. CDR3 bases: TGTGCCAGCAGCTTAGGTAGCGGGGGGTCGGAGACCCAGTACTTC. This translates into CASSLGSGGSETQYF.

In this sample, this clone turned up a few times. CDR3 protein: CASSLQAPVSGEQYF. As DNA, the CDR3 is TGTGCCAGCAGCTTACAGGCCCCCGTTTCGGGAGAGCAGTACTTC. The chain joins TRBV7-2 to TRBJ2-7; perhaps TRBD2 as D (5 bases). The CDR3 extends over 15 amino acids. Trimming removed 2 bases at V and 7 bases at J, with 18 bases between. CDR1 and CDR2 from the germline V gene are SGHTA and FQGNSA.

V gene TRBV6-1 combines with J gene TRBJ2-7, with D possibly matching TRBD1 (6 bases). V lost 8 bases and J 3 bases, leaving 17 bases between the germline ends. The CDR3 extends over 14 amino acids. Germline-derived CDR1 and CDR2 are MNHNS and SASEGT. The CDR3 loop is CASREGGRGYEQYF. The CDR3 DNA sequence: TGTGCCAGCCGCGAGGGCGGCAGGGGCTACGAGCAGTACTTC.

This clone was detected only a few times. The V and J genes are TRBV7-9 and TRBJ2-7, with D possibly matching TRBD2 (6 bases). Between the trimmed V and J ends, which lost 2 bases and 8 bases, there was a span of 13 bases. The CDR3 has 13 amino acids. Germline V gene lookup returns CDR1 SEHNR and CDR2 FQNEAQ (reference sequence). CDR3 protein: CASSLTGRDQQYF. CDR3 nucleotides: TGTGCCAGCAGCTTAACTGGGCGGGACCAGCAGTACTTC.

The V call is TRBV5-1, the J call TRBJ1-5, with unresolved D. Trimming took off 5 bases at V and 3 bases at J, with 9 bases between the two ends. CDR1 and CDR2 from the germline V gene are SGHRS and YFSETQ. The CDR3 loop spans 13 amino acids. CDR3 nucleotides: TGCGCCAGCAGAACTGACACCAATCAGCCCCAGCATTTT. Protein product: CASRTDTNQPQHF.

The chain is built from TRBV28 and TRBJ1-4, with 8 bases identical to TRBD1. CDR1 is MDHEN and CDR2 is SYDVKM in the germline V gene. The CDR3 is 15 residues long. J lost 5 bases, V lost 3 bases, and 5 bases had no gene match. The CDR3: CASSFQGARNEKLFF. The CDR3, as DNA: TGTGCCAGCAGTTTCCAGGGGGCGCGGAATGAAAAACTGTTTTTT.

V and J are TRBV19 and TRBJ2-7, with TRBD2 identical over 7 bases. Germline V gives CDR1 LNHDA, CDR2 SQIVND (reference sequence). The CDR3 runs to 13 residues. The DNA of the CDR3 is TGTGCAGTCGGAAGGGCGGGAGTGGAGGAGCAGTACTTC. It specifies CAVGRAGVEEQYF.

In nucleotides, the CDR3 is TGTGCCAGCAGCTTAGCCCGGAGCTCTGGGGCCAACGTCCTGACTTTC. Its translation: CASSLARSSGANVLTF. The V gene is TRBV7-2, the J gene TRBJ2-6, with D hard to call. Germline CDR1 and CDR2: SGHTA and FQGNSA. CDR3 length: 16 residues. Trimming shortened V by 0 bases and J by 0 bases, and 6 bases separated the two germline ends.

The CDR3 is CATSRELAYEQYF. CDR3 DNA: TGTGCCACCAGCAGGGAACTAGCTTACGAGCAGTACTTC. The chain recombines TRBV15 with TRBJ2-7; possibly TRBD2 for D (6 bases). Per germline, CDR1 LNHNV and CDR2 YYDKDF (reference sequence). This CDR3 spans 13 amino acids. V was pared by 3 bases and J by 4 bases, with 10 bases between.

V is TRBV2 and J is TRBJ2-3; 10 bases align to TRBD2. V was pared by 2 bases and J by 4 bases, with 3 bases of the junction left unmatched. CDR1 and CDR2 from the germline V gene are SNHLY and FYNNEI. The CDR3 is 15 amino acids. In DNA, the CDR3 is TGTGCCAGCAGTGAAAGCGGGAGGGCCGCAGATACGCAGTATTTT. Its translation: CASSESGRAADTQYF.

A word on this clone: This specimen includes other DNA sequences encoding the same CDR3. This chain connects TRBV5-6 to TRBJ2-2; TRBD2 matches at 12 bases. V dropped 2 bases and J dropped 1; count of bases not matched to a gene: 0. Germline V gives CDR1 SGHDT, CDR2 YYEEEE. CDR3 length equals 16 residues. The chain's CDR3 is CASSLLAGGNTGELFF. Written as DNA, the CDR3 is TGTGCCAGCAGCTTACTAGCGGGAGGGAACACCGGGGAGCTGTTTTTT.

The gene calls are TRBV30 and TRBJ2-7; weak D call: TRBD2 (5 bases). The CDR3 is 13 residues long. Trimming removed 3 bases from V and 7 bases from J, with 16 bases in between. Per the germline V gene, CDR1 is GTSNPN and CDR2 is SVGIG (reference sequence). DNA for the CDR3: TGTGCCTGGAGCGCGGACTTACCGAGGGAGCAGTACTTC. Residues: CAWSADLPREQYF.

This clone was seen once. The V and J genes are TRBV19 and TRBJ1-5, with D unclear. V lost 2 bases and J lost 4, with 9 bases in between. CDR1 is LNHDA and CDR2 is SQIVND in the germline V gene (reference sequence). The CDR3 is 14 amino acids. DNA of the CDR3: TGTGCCAGTAGTATATCTTTATCTAATCAGCCCCAGCATTTT. It specifies CASSISLSNQPQHF.

The chain carries TRBV27 and TRBJ2-3, with 7 bases identical to TRBD2. The CDR3 consists of 13 residues. J was trimmed by 2 bases and V by 8 bases; bases with no gene match: 4. The V gene's germline CDR1 is MNHEY and CDR2 SMNVEV (reference sequence). In DNA, the CDR3 is TGTGCCAGCCGCCGGGACTACACAGATACGCAGTATTTT. Amino acids: CASRRDYTDTQYF.

The V call is TRBV7-8, the J call TRBJ2-3; D remains unclear. Germline CDR1 is SGHVS and CDR2 is FQNEAQ. The V gene lost 5 bases and the J gene lost 5 bases, with 14 bases spanning the gap. The CDR3 covers 14 residues. CDR3 amino acids: CASSLSGGRDTQYF. The DNA of the CDR3 is TGTGCCAGCAGCCTCAGTGGTGGGCGAGATACGCAGTATTTT.

The chain carries TRBV7-2 and TRBJ1-3; D gene ambiguous. The germline V and J ends were trimmed by 5 bases and 3 bases, with 20 bases remaining between them. Germline CDR1 SGHTA, CDR2 FQGNSA. This CDR3 has 17 residues. Here the CDR3 DNA reads TGTGCCAGCAGCCTGTATCCGAAAGATTCTAGTGGAAACACCATATATTTT. Amino acid sequence: CASSLYPKDSSGNTIYF. The full variable domain, with the rest looked up from reference TRBV7-2 and TRBJ1-3, is GAGVSQSPSNKVTEKGKDVELRCDPISGHTALYWYRQSLGQGLEFLIYFQGNSAPDKSGLPSDRFSAERTGGSVSTLTIQRTQQEDSAVYLCASSLYPKDSSGNTIYFGEGSWLTVV.

This clone came up once. This chain connects TRBV7-2 to TRBJ1-4; 10 bases match TRBD1. The CDR3 is 16 residues long. V trimming: 5 bases; J trimming: 8 bases; junction bases outside the gene matches: 11. In germline, CDR1 is SGHTA, CDR2 FQGNSA. CDR3 bases: TGTGCCAGCAGCCTCCACCGACAGGGGGCGCGGGAAAAACTGTTTTTT. Translated: CASSLHRQGAREKLFF.

The chain carries TRBV9 and TRBJ2-7; a weak D match, TRBD1 (5 bases). The germline V gene encodes CDR1 SGDLS and CDR2 YYNGEE. The CDR3 consists of 14 residues. V was clipped by 4 bases and J by 0 bases, with 11 bases between them. This CDR3 is CASSPLTDSYEQYF. DNA for the CDR3: TGTGCCAGCAGCCCCTTGACAGACTCCTACGAGCAGTACTTC.

The CDR3 region has the DNA TGCAGCGTTCTCCGGCTAGCGGGAGTCGATGAGCAGTTCTTC. Translation gives CSVLRLAGVDEQFF. This chain uses TRBV29-1 with TRBJ2-1; 10 bases match TRBD2. The CDR3 sequence is 14 residues long. The junction had 9 bases not matched to a gene; V was cut back by 5 bases and J by 8 bases. Germline CDR1 SQVTM, CDR2 ANQGSEA.

V gene TRBV4-1 combines with J gene TRBJ2-3; TRBD2 agrees at 9 bases. This CDR3 is 17 amino acids long. Trimming removed 1 base from V and 2 bases from J; junction bases left unmatched: 7. Germline lookup yields CDR1 MGHRA and CDR2 YSYEKL. CDR3 amino acids: CASSQGVQRGVTDTQYF. CDR3 DNA sequence: TGCGCCAGCAGCCAAGGGGTCCAGCGGGGGGTCACAGATACGCAGTATTTT.